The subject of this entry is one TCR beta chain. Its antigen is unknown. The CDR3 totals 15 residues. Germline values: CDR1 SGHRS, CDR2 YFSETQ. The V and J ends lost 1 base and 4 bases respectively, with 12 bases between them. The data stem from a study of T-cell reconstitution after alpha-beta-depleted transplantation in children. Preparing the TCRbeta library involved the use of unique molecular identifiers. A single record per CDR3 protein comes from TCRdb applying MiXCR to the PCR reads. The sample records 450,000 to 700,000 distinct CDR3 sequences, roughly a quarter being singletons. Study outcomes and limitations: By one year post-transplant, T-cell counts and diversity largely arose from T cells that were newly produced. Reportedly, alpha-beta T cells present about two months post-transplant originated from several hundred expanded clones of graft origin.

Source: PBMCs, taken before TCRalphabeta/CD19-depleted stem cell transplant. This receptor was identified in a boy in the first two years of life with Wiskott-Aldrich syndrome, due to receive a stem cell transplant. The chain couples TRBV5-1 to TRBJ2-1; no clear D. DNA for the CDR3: TGCGCCAGCAGCTTGAGTATCCAGGTATACAATGAGCAGTTCTTC. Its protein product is CASSLSIQVYNEQFF.